The clone carrying this TCR beta chain has at least ten counts. This entry belongs to a study of Graves' ophthalmopathy and Graves' hyperthyroidism. Presentation of ophthalmopathy in the donors involved moderate-to-severe activity, CAS ≥3, NOSPECS ≥4 and a duration under 3 months. RNA transcripts yielded amplified TCR beta CDR3 regions. The library came from an HTBI-primed first-round RT-PCR and a second-round multiplex PCR. MiXCR was run by TCRdb on the multiplex PCR reads, yielding one entry per CDR3 protein. The sample lists under 200,000 distinct CDR3 sequences, 37% seen once, with 5.8% in the top ten. Germline assignment: CDR1 LNHDA and CDR2 SQIVND (reference sequence). The V end lost 3 bases, the J end lost 7 bases, and 12 bases lay between the germline ends. The CDR3 has 13 residues.

The chain has TRBV19 and TRBJ1-2; D not certain. The sequencing sample was made of peripheral blood. This receptor was identified in a woman between 40 and 50 years old with Graves' ophthalmopathy. CDR3 region: CASSIYGQRGYTF. The CDR3 DNA sequence: TGTGCCAGTAGTATCTATGGGCAGCGTGGCTACACCTTC.